One and the same sample provided the 15 T cell receptor beta chains below, sequenced in a study of blood T cell repertoires in COVID-19. TCRdb keeps only in-frame clones here, not all; method: immunoSEQ multiplex PCR. The table lists a few hundred thousand clones, 90% of them singletons. Sequencing was performed on PBMCs or T cells enriched from blood (not recorded which). The source is a man aged 25-45 years who had been exposed to COVID-19.

The chain uses TRBV7-3 and TRBJ2-7, with D tentatively TRBD2 (5 bases). The CDR3 loop spans 13 amino acids. CDR1 SGHTA and CDR2 FQGTGA come from the germline V gene. Trimming pared 2 bases from V and 7 bases from J, leaving 12 bases between. CDR3 bases: TGTGCCAGCAGCTTAGGTCCTCGAGGGGAGCAGTACTTC. This translates into CASSLGPRGEQYF.

The chain couples TRBV29-1 to TRBJ2-3; the match to TRBD2 covers 10 bases. The CDR3 has 16 amino acids. J gave up 5 bases and V 2 bases, and 10 bases lay outside the gene matches. Looked up from germline, CDR1 is SQVTM and CDR2 is ANQGSEA. The CDR3 here is CSVERPSGGALDTQYF. CDR3 nucleotides: TGCAGCGTTGAAAGGCCGAGCGGGGGGGCCCTAGATACGCAGTATTTT.

This rearrangement joins TRBV29-1 to TRBJ2-2, with 10 bases that match TRBD2. Trimming removed 4 bases from V and 6 bases from J; junction bases left unmatched: 11. This CDR3 has 16 amino acids. CDR1 and CDR2 (germline): SQVTM, ANQGSEA. The CDR3 region has the DNA TGCAGCGTTGTTATTAGCGGGGGGCCTCTATCCGGGGAGCTGTTTTTT. Its translation: CSVVISGGPLSGELFF.

A single count supports this clone. The chain employs TRBV19 and TRBJ1-2; possible D gene TRBD1, 5 bases. Germline V CDR1 and CDR2: LNHDA, SQIVND (reference sequence). V lost 7 bases to trimming and J lost 4 bases, with 10 bases between them. The CDR3 totals 12 residues. The CDR3 region is CASTGDFYGYTF. CDR3 DNA sequence: TGTGCCAGTACTGGGGACTTCTATGGCTACACCTTC.

The chain combines TRBV7-3 with TRBJ1-1; D gene ambiguous. This CDR3 has 13 amino acids. Trimming stripped 5 bases from V and 4 bases from J, with 11 bases between. Per the germline V gene, CDR1 is SGHTA and CDR2 is FQGTGA. In DNA, the CDR3 is TGTGCCAGCAGCGCGGGGTTGGGCACTGAAGCTTTCTTT. This sequence encodes CASSAGLGTEAFF.

This clone showed up just once. Other DNA sequences in this sample translate to the same CDR3. The rearrangement uses TRBV7-3 and TRBJ2-2; D is perhaps TRBD2 (7 bases). The CDR3 consists of 16 residues. V shed 6 bases and J shed 5 bases, with 19 bases lying between them. In germline, CDR1 is SGHTA, CDR2 FQGTGA. CDR3 in DNA: TGTGCCAGCAGTCTGATCGGGGGGCCTCGTACCGGGGAGCTGTTTTTT. This translates into CASSLIGGPRTGELFF.

The DNA of the CDR3 is TGTGCCATCAGTGAGACACCGGGACAGGGTATCGGGGAGCTGTTTTTT. It encodes CAISETPGQGIGELFF. The chain is built from TRBV10-3 and TRBJ2-2; TRBD1 matches 9 bases. Germline CDR1 and CDR2: ENHRY and SYGVKD. J was trimmed by 7 bases and V by 2 bases; bases with no gene match: 8. The CDR3 sequence is 16 residues long.

The chain employs TRBV29-1 and TRBJ2-5, with a possible D match to TRBD1 (7 bases). Trimming removed 7 bases from V and 5 bases from J, with 26 bases in between. The CDR3 extends over 16 amino acids. Per the germline V gene, CDR1 is SQVTM and CDR2 is ANQGSEA. As DNA, the CDR3 is TGCAGCGCCACAGAATGGGGCGGGACAGAGGGGGAGACCCAGTACTTC. Protein sequence: CSATEWGGTEGETQYF.

The chain recombines TRBV3-1 (or the pseudogene TRBV3-2) with TRBJ2-1, with 7 bases that match TRBD2. The germline gives CDR1 LGHDT, CDR2 YNNKEL (reference sequence). J gave up 3 bases and V 5 bases, and 10 bases lay outside the gene matches. This CDR3 is 16 amino acids long. CDR3 amino acids: CASSEGSAGLYNEQFF. The CDR3 nucleotides read TGTGCCAGCAGCGAGGGATCAGCGGGGCTCTACAATGAGCAGTTCTTC.

The chain employs TRBV27 and TRBJ2-7, with TRBD1 matching 8 bases. V trimming: 4 bases; J trimming: 1 base; junction bases outside the gene matches: 6. The CDR3 has 15 residues. Looked up from germline, CDR1 is MNHEY and CDR2 is SMNVEV (reference sequence). In DNA, the CDR3 is TGTGCCAGCAGTTCCCCTGGGACAGGTTCCTACGAGCAGTACTTC. It is translated as CASSSPGTGSYEQYF.

The V and J genes are TRBV3-1 (or the pseudogene TRBV3-2) and TRBJ2-7; a possible D gene is TRBD2 (5 bases). The V gene's germline CDR1 is LGHDT and CDR2 YNNKEL (reference sequence). The CDR3 spans 16 residues. V was clipped by 4 bases and J by 2 bases, with 18 bases between them. This chain's CDR3 is CASSLQLGRVPYEQYF. The CDR3 DNA reads as TGTGCCAGCAGCCTTCAACTCGGGCGGGTTCCCTACGAGCAGTACTTC.

V usage is TRBV30 and J usage is TRBJ2-2; D ambiguous. Per germline, CDR1 GTSNPN and CDR2 SVGIG (reference sequence). V lost 0 bases and J 5 bases, leaving 10 bases between the germline ends. There are 14 residues in the CDR3. Here the CDR3 reads CAWSVLSATGELFF. For the CDR3, the DNA is TGTGCCTGGAGTGTATTGTCTGCGACCGGGGAGCTGTTTTTT.

The rearrangement uses TRBV6-5 and TRBJ2-3; 9 nucleotides agree with TRBD1. V gave up 4 bases and J gave up 2 bases; unmatched junction bases: 1. CDR1 and CDR2 (germline): MNHEY, SVGAGI. CDR3 length equals 14 residues. The CDR3 sequence is CASSWDRATDTQYF. DNA for the CDR3: TGTGCCAGCAGTTGGGACAGGGCCACAGATACGCAGTATTTT.

The V and J genes are TRBV7-2 and TRBJ1-2, with TRBD1 matching over 9 bases. The CDR3 spans 16 residues. The V and J ends lost 1 base and 4 bases, in that order; junction bases with no gene match: 7. CDR1 is SGHTA and CDR2 is FQGNSA in the germline V gene. CDR3 in amino acids: CASSLDPGQGSYGYTF. CDR3 DNA sequence: TGTGCCAGCAGCTTAGATCCGGGACAGGGTTCCTATGGCTACACCTTC.

The chain couples TRBV19 to TRBJ1-2; TRBD1 matches 8 bases. Trimming took 6 bases from V and 7 from J; bases not matched to a gene: 13. This CDR3 is 15 amino acids long. Per the germline V gene, CDR1 is LNHDA and CDR2 is SQIVND (reference sequence). In DNA form, the CDR3 reads TGTGCCAGTAGATCGACCTCACAGGGGGTTGGTGGCTACACCTTC. This encodes CASRSTSQGVGGYTF.